The clone carrying this TCR beta chain was picked up many times. This record comes from a study of human T cells and chemical hapten exposure. V gave up 6 bases and J gave up 4 bases, with 18 bases separating them. CDR1 is MNHEY, CDR2 SVGEGT, per germline. There are 16 residues in the CDR3. The time point is: pre-sensitization, week 0. The treatment denotes: therapeutic diphenylcyclopropenone sensitization with weekly scalp DPC. In TCRdb, the RACE reads were re-called with MiXCR into one record per CDR3 protein. The repertoire holds approximately 260,000 distinct CDR3 sequences, with about 9% as singletons.

The material was whole blood, obtained in connection with sensitization to the hapten diphenylcyclopropenone (DPC). The sequence came from a woman aged 40-49 years with alopecia areata. Some clones in this sample may be carry-over from other donors' samples. V is TRBV6-2 or TRBV6-3 and J is TRBJ2-2; TRBD2 might be the D (7 bases). Here the CDR3 DNA reads TGTGCCAGCAGCGACGGGGGCGGGAGTCCCACCGGGGAGCTGTTTTTT. Translated, it gives CASSDGGGSPTGELFF.